This TCR beta chain came from a study of shared clonotypes between healthy human individuals. Study observations and caveats: Naive CD4 clonotype sharing across a handful of donors was approximately 5%.

HIV-negative, healthy adults without recent acute infections or vaccinations were the donors. CD4+ cells yielded CD45RA+ naive and CD45RA-negative memory subsets. The assay was immunoSEQ multiplex PCR, and TCRdb's table has in-frame clones only and misses some. The sample yields 2 million to 2.5 million clones, approximately 96% seen once. In the case of this clone: Its antigen is still unknown.

The CDR3 consists of 15 residues. CDR1 and CDR2 from the germline V gene are SGHNT and YYREEE (reference sequence). V was clipped by 8 bases and J by 2 bases; unmatched bases: 12. This TCR was recovered from a man between 18 and 35 years old in good health. The chain has TRBV5-4 and TRBJ2-5; 7 nucleotides agree with TRBD1. Sequenced sample: naive CD4+ T cells sorted from blood. Subset in this sample: CD45RA+ positively selected. The CDR3 DNA reads TGTGCCAGTACCCCAGGGGGTGGGAGACAAGAGACCCAGTACTTC. Its translation: CASTPGGGRQETQYF.